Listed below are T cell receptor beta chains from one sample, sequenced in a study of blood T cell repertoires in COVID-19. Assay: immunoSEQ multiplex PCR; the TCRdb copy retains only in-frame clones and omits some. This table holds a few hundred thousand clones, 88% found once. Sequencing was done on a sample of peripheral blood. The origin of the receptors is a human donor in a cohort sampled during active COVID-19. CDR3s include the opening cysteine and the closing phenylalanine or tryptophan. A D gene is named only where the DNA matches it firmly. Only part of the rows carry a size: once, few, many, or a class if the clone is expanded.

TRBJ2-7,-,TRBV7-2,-,CASRKGDAQATEQYF,TGTGCCAGCAGAAAGGGGGACGCCCAAGCAACCGAGCAGTACTTC
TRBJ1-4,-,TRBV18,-,CASSPGQTHEKLFF,TGTGCCAGCTCACCTGGACAGACCCATGAAAAACTGTTTTTT
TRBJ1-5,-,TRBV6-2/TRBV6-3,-,CASSYIRQTRSNQPQHF,TGTGCCAGCAGTTACATCAGACAGACTAGGAGCAATCAGCCCCAGCATTTT
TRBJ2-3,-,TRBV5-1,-,CASSPPGERSTDTQYF,TGCGCCAGCAGCCCACCCGGGGAGCGCAGCACAGATACGCAGTATTTT
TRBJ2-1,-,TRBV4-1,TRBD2,CASSLSTSGGDYNEQFF,TGCGCCAGCAGCCTTTCGACTAGCGGGGGCGATTACAATGAGCAGTTCTTC
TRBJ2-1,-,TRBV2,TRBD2,CASSEWGGRFF,TGTGCCAGCAGTGAATGGGGGGGTCGGTTCTTC
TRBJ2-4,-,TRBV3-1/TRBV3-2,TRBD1,CASSQAGGENIQYF,TGTGCCAGCAGCCAGGCAGGGGGTGAGAACATTCAGTACTTC
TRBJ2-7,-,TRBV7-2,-,CASSGRDRRYEQYF,TGTGCCAGCAGCGGGAGGGACAGGCGCTACGAGCAGTACTTC
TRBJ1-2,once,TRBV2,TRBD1,CASSENRGQVHGYTF,TGTGCCAGCAGTGAAAACAGGGGTCAGGTGCATGGCTACACCTTC
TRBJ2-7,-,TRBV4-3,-,CASSRAGYEQYF,TGCGCCAGCAGCCGAGCGGGCTACGAGCAGTACTTC
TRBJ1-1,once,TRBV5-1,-,CASSTQMNTEAFF,TGCGCCAGCAGCACACAGATGAACACTGAAGCTTTCTTT
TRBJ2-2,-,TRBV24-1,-,CATSDETGAGTGELFF,TGTGCCACCAGTGACGAAACAGGGGCGGGAACCGGGGAGCTGTTTTTT
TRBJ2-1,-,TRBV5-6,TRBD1,CASSGRSGQGENEQFF,TGTGCCAGCAGCGGGAGGTCAGGACAGGGGGAGAATGAGCAGTTCTTC
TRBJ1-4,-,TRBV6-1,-,CASSEAGGSGEKLFF,TGTGCCAGCAGTGAAGCCGGAGGTTCGGGCGAAAAACTGTTTTTT
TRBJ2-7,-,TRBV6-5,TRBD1,CASSHGQGRHF,TGTGCCAGCAGTCACGGACAGGGGCGGCACTTC
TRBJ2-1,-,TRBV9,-,CASSVVGTRTYNEQFF,TGTGCCAGCAGCGTAGTGGGGACTCGTACCTACAATGAGCAGTTCTTC
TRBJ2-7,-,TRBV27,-,CASSTGNRDEQYF,TGTGCCAGCAGTACCGGTAACAGGGACGAGCAGTACTTC
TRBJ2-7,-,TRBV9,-,CASSVDGSAGAYEQYF,TGTGCCAGCAGCGTAGACGGAAGTGCAGGGGCCTACGAGCAGTACTTC
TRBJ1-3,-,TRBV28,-,CASSLPGRIGGNTIYF,TGTGCCAGCAGTTTACCGGGGAGGATTGGTGGAAACACCATATATTTT
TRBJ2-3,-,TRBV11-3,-,CASSRGARADTQYF,TGTGCCAGCAGCCGGGGGGCACGCGCAGATACGCAGTATTTT
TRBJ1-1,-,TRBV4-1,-,CASSQGDTDIRAEAFF,TGCGCCAGCAGCCAAGGGGATACGGACATAAGAGCTGAAGCTTTCTTT
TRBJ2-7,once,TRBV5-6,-,CASSLMAGGTPYEQYF,TGTGCCAGCAGCTTGATGGCAGGGGGGACTCCCTACGAGCAGTACTTC
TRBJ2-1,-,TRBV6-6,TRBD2,CASSSTSGRAYGQFF,TGTGCCAGCAGTAGTACTAGCGGGAGGGCCTATGGGCAGTTCTTC
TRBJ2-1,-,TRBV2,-,CASRILGDEQFF,TGTGCCAGCAGAATACTAGGTGATGAGCAGTTCTTC
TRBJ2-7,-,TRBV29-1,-,CSVELAGWEQYF,TGCAGCGTTGAATTGGCAGGGTGGGAGCAGTACTTC
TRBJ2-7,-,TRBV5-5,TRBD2,CASSKSGRVYEQYF,TGTGCCAGCAGTAAGAGCGGGAGAGTCTACGAGCAGTACTTC
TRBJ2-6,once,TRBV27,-,CASSLWAGTGANVLTF,TGTGCCAGCAGTTTATGGGCAGGGACTGGGGCCAACGTCCTGACTTTC
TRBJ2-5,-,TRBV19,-,CASSRPGLPETQYF,TGTGCCAGTAGTCGCCCCGGACTCCCGGAGACCCAGTACTTC
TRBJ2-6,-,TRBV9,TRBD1,CASTGRQGFSGANVLTF,TGTGCCAGCACGGGGAGACAGGGGTTCTCTGGGGCCAACGTCCTGACTTTC
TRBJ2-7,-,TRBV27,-,CASSLEGAVSHEQYF,TGTGCCAGCAGTTTGGAGGGGGCCGTAAGCCACGAGCAGTACTTC
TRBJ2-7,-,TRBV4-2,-,CASSQDPNRGGSQEQYF,TGTGCCAGCAGCCAAGACCCTAACAGGGGGGGATCTCAAGAGCAGTACTTC
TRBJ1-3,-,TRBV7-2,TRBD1,CASSFFGTGTGNTIYF,TGTGCCAGCAGCTTCTTCGGGACAGGGACTGGAAACACCATATATTTT
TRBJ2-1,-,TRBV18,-,CASSGQTNEQFF,TGTGCCAGCTCCGGACAGACCAATGAGCAGTTCTTC
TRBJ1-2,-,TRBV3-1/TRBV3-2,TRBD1,CASSPGIKQGAGGYTF,TGTGCCAGCAGCCCGGGTATTAAACAGGGGGCCGGGGGCTACACCTTC
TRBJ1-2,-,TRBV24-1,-,CATSDSANYGYTF,TGTGCCACCAGTGATTCAGCTAACTATGGCTACACCTTC
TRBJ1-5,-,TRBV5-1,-,CASSLTGGYNQPQHF,TGCGCCAGCAGCTTGACGGGGGGTTACAATCAGCCCCAGCATTTT
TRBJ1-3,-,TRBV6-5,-,CASSYAGNSGNTIYF,TGTGCCAGCAGTTACGCCGGGAACTCTGGAAACACCATATATTTT
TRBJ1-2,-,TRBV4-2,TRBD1,CASSQEVRDRAYGYTF,TGTGCCAGCAGCCAAGAGGTCCGGGACAGGGCCTACGGCTACACCTTC
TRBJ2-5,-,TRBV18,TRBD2,CASSPGLAGNIQETQYF,TGTGCCAGCTCACCCGGACTAGCGGGGAATATCCAAGAGACCCAGTACTTC
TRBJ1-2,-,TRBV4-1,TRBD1,CASSQGQGRGYTF,TGCGCCAGCAGCCAGGGACAGGGTCGTGGCTACACCTTC
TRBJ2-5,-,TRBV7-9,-,CASSYSETQYF,TGTGCCAGCAGCTACTCCGAGACCCAGTACTTC
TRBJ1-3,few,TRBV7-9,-,CASSSRERNTIYF,TGTGCCAGCTCCAGTCGGGAGAGAAACACCATATATTTT
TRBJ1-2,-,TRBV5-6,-,CASSLWTDNYYGYTF,TGTGCCAGCAGCTTGTGGACAGATAATTACTATGGCTACACCTTC
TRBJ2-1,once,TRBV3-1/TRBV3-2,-,CASSHHGTLSYNEQFF,TGTGCCAGCAGCCACCACGGGACTCTCTCCTACAATGAGCAGTTCTTC
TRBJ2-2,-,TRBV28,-,CASSFILALTTGELFF,TGTGCCAGCAGTTTTATACTAGCTCTAACCACCGGGGAGCTGTTTTTT
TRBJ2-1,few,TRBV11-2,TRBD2,CASSALAGGRNEQFF,TGTGCCAGCAGCGCACTAGCGGGGGGGCGCAATGAGCAGTTCTTC
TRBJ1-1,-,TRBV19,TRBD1,CASIYRTGMNTEAFF,TGTGCCAGTATTTATAGGACAGGGATGAACACTGAAGCTTTCTTT
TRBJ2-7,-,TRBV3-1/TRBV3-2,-,CASSQGRAHEQYF,TGTGCCAGCAGCCAAGGTCGCGCCCACGAGCAGTACTTC
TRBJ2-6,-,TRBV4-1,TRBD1,CASSQGDRGSSGANVLTF,TGCGCCAGCAGCCAAGGGGACAGGGGAAGTTCTGGGGCCAACGTCCTGACTTTC
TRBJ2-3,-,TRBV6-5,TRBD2,CASSSSGGGGDTQYF,TGTGCCAGCAGTTCCAGCGGGGGCGGGGGAGATACGCAGTATTTT
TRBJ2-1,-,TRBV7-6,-,CASSLDPGISVRLFF,TGTGCCAGCAGCTTAGATCCGGGAATAAGCGTGAGATTATTCTTC
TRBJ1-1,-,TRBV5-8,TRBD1,CASSLGQGAWTEAFF,TGTGCCAGCAGCTTGGGACAGGGGGCTTGGACTGAAGCTTTCTTT
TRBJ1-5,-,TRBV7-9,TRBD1,CASSLEGQGGLNQPQHF,TGTGCCAGCAGCTTAGAGGGACAGGGGGGATTAAATCAGCCCCAGCATTTT
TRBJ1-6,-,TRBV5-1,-,CASSLLKQGRNSPLHF,TGCGCCAGCAGCCTACTCAAGCAGGGGCGAAATTCACCCCTCCACTTT